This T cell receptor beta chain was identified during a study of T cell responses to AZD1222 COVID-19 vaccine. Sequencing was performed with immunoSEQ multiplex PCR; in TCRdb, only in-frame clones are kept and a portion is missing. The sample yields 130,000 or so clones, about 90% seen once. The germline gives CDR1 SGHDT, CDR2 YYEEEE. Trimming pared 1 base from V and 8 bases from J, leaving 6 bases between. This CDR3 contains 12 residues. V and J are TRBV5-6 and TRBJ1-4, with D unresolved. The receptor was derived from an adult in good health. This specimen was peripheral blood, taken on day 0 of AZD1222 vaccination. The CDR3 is CASSLFGEKLFF. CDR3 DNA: TGTGCCAGCAGCTTGTTCGGGGAAAAACTGTTTTTT.